The sequence of this TCR beta chain was determined in a study of shared clonotypes between healthy human individuals. Clones were sequenced by immunoSEQ multiplex PCR, and TCRdb holds only the in-frame ones, with some missing. This table has approximately 500,000 clones, over 70% appearing once. To note about this clone: As yet, its antigen is unknown. Other DNA variants within this sample encode the same CDR3.

Donors comprised only Caucasian adults living in Nashville, Tennessee. Study results and caveats: Sequencing depth was a factor that was expected to affect clonotype sharing among donors.

The receptor was isolated from a middle-aged woman in good health. Some clones in this sample may be carry-over from other donors' samples. The source material was PBMCs.

CDR3: CASSQTENTEAFF. CDR3 DNA sequence: TGTGCCAGCTCACAGACAGAGAACACTGAAGCTTTCTTT. The chain combines TRBV18 with TRBJ1-1; D might be TRBD1 (5 bases). Germline CDR1 and CDR2: KGHSH and LQKENI. CDR3 length: 13 residues. V was cut by 4 bases and J by 1 base, with 7 bases left in between.